These 30 T cell receptor beta chains were all obtained from the same sample, sequenced in a study of blood T cells in healthy people across ages. A sample-barcoded 5' primer and a J-beta primer mix were used in a second PCR of roughly 6 to 12 cycles. TCRdb processed the 5' RACE reads anew with MiXCR; each CDR3 protein has one entry. Among about a million distinct CDR3 sequences listed, roughly two fifths were seen once. Sequenced material: blood. The receptors here all came from a man younger than 30 in good health.

The chain couples TRBV6-2 or TRBV6-3 to TRBJ1-2, with a tentative D call TRBD1 (5 bases). Germline V gene lookup returns CDR1 MNHEY and CDR2 SVGEGT. This CDR3 is built from 14 residues. V was pared by 0 bases and J by 7 bases, with 12 bases between. The CDR3 DNA is TGTGCCAGCAGTTACTCGAGGACACGGCTTGGCTACACCTTC. It is translated as CASSYSRTRLGYTF.

Notes on this clonotype: A read error may explain this, as a much larger clone is one base away. This rearrangement joins TRBV4-3 to TRBJ2-1; 12 bases agree with TRBD1. Trimming removed 3 bases from V and 13 bases from J; junction bases left unmatched: 19. The CDR3 runs 18 residues. CDR1 is LGHNA and CDR2 is YSLEER in the germline V gene. Written as DNA, the CDR3 is TGCGCCAGCAGCCAGACCGGGACAGGGGGCTGGGTCCAAGAGACCCAGTTCTTC. Its protein product is CASSQTGTGGWVQETQFF.

V and J are TRBV4-1 and TRBJ2-7; 10 bases map to TRBD2. V was pared by 1 base and J by 2 bases, with 8 bases of the junction left unmatched. Germline V gene data show CDR1 as MGHRA and CDR2 as YSYEKL. The CDR3 totals 17 residues. Here the CDR3 reads CASSQVDLGLATYEQYF. The CDR3, as DNA: TGCGCCAGCAGCCAAGTCGATCTGGGACTAGCGACCTACGAGCAGTACTTC.

This clonotype was counted a few times. The rearrangement uses TRBV4-1 and TRBJ1-1, with D maybe TRBD1 (6 bases). The germline V gene has CDR1 MGHRA and CDR2 YSYEKL. The V end was cut by 6 bases, the J end by 11 bases, with 22 bases between. The CDR3 has 14 amino acids. The CDR3 coding sequence is TGCGCCAGCAGGACAGGCAGCGAGTTTTGGCCCGCTTTCTTT. Translating it yields CASRTGSEFWPAFF.

In the case of this clonotype: A much larger clone lies a single base off, so this may be a read error. J is TRBJ2-1 and V is TRBV20-1; D gene ambiguous. The CDR3 length is 15 residues. The V and J ends lost 0 bases and 5 bases respectively, with 14 bases between them. Germline CDR1 is DFQATT and CDR2 is SNEGSKA (reference sequence). The CDR3: CSARDDLIAHNEQFF. The DNA for the CDR3 is TGCAGTGCTAGAGATGATCTGATAGCCCACAATGAGCAGTTCTTC.

In regard to this clonotype: A much larger clone lies one base from this, so it may be a read error. This chain uses TRBV6-6 with TRBJ1-1; 7 bases are a match to TRBD1. J gave up 0 bases and V 4 bases, and 2 bases lay outside the gene matches. The CDR3 is made up of 14 amino acids. The V gene's germline CDR1 is MNHNY and CDR2 SVGAGI (reference sequence). The CDR3: CASSFTGVNTEAFF. For the CDR3, the DNA is TGTGCCAGCAGTTTCACAGGGGTGAACACTGAAGCTTTCTTT.

The V call is TRBV20-1, the J call TRBJ1-2; no firm D call. Trimming pared 6 bases from V and 4 bases from J, leaving 18 bases between. The CDR3 spans 14 residues. The germline V gene has CDR1 DFQATT and CDR2 SNEGSKA (reference sequence). The CDR3 spells CSATRLAGSYGYTF. In DNA, the CDR3 is TGCAGTGCGACCCGACTCGCCGGCTCCTATGGCTACACCTTC.

J is TRBJ1-5 and V is TRBV6-6; no firm D call. The CDR3 has 10 residues. CDR1 is MNHNY, CDR2 SVGAGI, per germline (reference sequence). The V and J ends lost 7 bases and 6 bases respectively, with 4 bases between them. For the CDR3, the DNA is TGTGCCAGCAACCCTCAGCCCCAGCATTTT. Residues: CASNPQPQHF.

The CDR3 DNA reads as TGTGCCAGCAGTGGGGCCAGACTTCTCTATGGCTACACCTTC. Protein product: CASSGARLLYGYTF. J is TRBJ1-2 and V is TRBV28; tentatively, D is TRBD1 (5 bases). The CDR3 is 14 residues long. Trimming removed 5 bases at V and 4 bases at J, with 14 bases between. Germline CDR1 reads MDHEN; CDR2 reads SYDVKM.

V usage is TRBV3-1 and J usage is TRBJ2-3, with 10 nucleotides matching TRBD2. The CDR3 extends over 17 amino acids. J was trimmed by 4 bases and V by 1 base; bases with no gene match: 8. Germline-derived CDR1 and CDR2 are LGHDT and YNNKEL (reference sequence). CDR3 DNA: TGTGCCAGCAGCCAAGTTTGGGTCCTAGCGGGGGCAGATACGCAGTATTTT. It yields the protein CASSQVWVLAGADTQYF.

The chain links TRBV9 to TRBJ2-1; D is undetermined. The CDR3 has 15 residues. From germline, CDR1 is SGDLS and CDR2 YYNGEE. The V and J ends lost 0 bases and 5 bases respectively, with 12 bases between them. CDR3 in amino acids: CASSVGVENNNEQFF. Written as DNA, the CDR3 is TGTGCCAGCAGCGTAGGGGTAGAGAACAACAATGAGCAGTTCTTC.

This clonotype showed up just once. The rearrangement links TRBV7-2 to TRBJ2-5, with 7 bases that match TRBD2. V trimming: 5 bases; J trimming: 2 bases; junction bases outside the gene matches: 14. Germline CDR1 and CDR2: SGHTA and FQGNSA. The CDR3 loop spans 17 amino acids. CDR3 nucleotides: TGTGCCAGCAGCCGCTCCTATAGTGGGGGGGGACAAGAGACCCAGTACTTC. It yields the protein CASSRSYSGGGQETQYF.

This clonotype was seen more than once but under ten times. V gene TRBV7-9 combines with J gene TRBJ2-1, with 9 positions matching TRBD1. The end of the DNA is better explained by TRBJ2-7, so the J call may be wrong. CDR3 length: 16 amino acids. Germline V gives CDR1 SEHNR, CDR2 FQNEAQ (reference sequence). The CDR3 here is CASSSGTGSSYNEQYF. The CDR3 nucleotides read TGTGCCAGCAGCTCAGGGACAGGGAGCTCCTACAATGAGCAGTACTTC.

With respect to this clonotype: This may come from a read error, since a much larger clone is one base off. The chain carries TRBV20-1 and TRBJ2-1; D call uncertain. Per the germline V gene, CDR1 is DFQATT and CDR2 is SNEGSKA (reference sequence). The CDR3 is 16 amino acids. Trimming pared 0 bases from V and 0 bases from J, leaving 12 bases between. The CDR3 spells CSARDHGLDSYNEQFF. CDR3 nucleotide sequence: TGCAGTGCTAGAGATCATGGATTAGACTCCTACAATGAGCAGTTCTTC.

The V gene is TRBV5-6, the J gene TRBJ1-5; no reliable D call. Trimming left V 2 bases short and J 8 bases short, with 11 bases between. Germline V lookup: CDR1 SGHDT, CDR2 YYEEEE. CDR3 length: 13 residues. CDR3 bases: TGTGCCAGCAGCTTCTGGGAAGTGGAGCCCCAGCATTTT. Translated: CASSFWEVEPQHF.

This clonotype was seen only a few times. This chain links TRBV4-1 with TRBJ2-7; no clear D. The J call is uncertain, as TRBJ2-4 better fits the DNA end. Germline V CDR1 and CDR2: MGHRA, YSYEKL. This CDR3 is 13 amino acids long. CDR3 residues: CASSQDDGNIQYF. In DNA, the CDR3 is TGCGCCAGCAGCCAAGATGATGGAAACATTCAGTACTTC.

This chain uses TRBV28 with TRBJ2-3; the match to TRBD1 covers 9 bases. V was pared by 2 bases and J by 5 bases, with 8 bases of the junction left unmatched. The CDR3 has 16 residues. The germline V gene encodes CDR1 MDHEN and CDR2 SYDVKM. CDR3 region: CASSLMGQGLRDTQYF. The CDR3 DNA is TGTGCCAGCAGTTTAATGGGACAGGGCTTGAGAGATACGCAGTATTTT.

This sequence joins TRBV28 and TRBJ1-5; D gene unclear. Germline CDR1 reads MDHEN; CDR2 reads SYDVKM. The V end was cut by 8 bases, the J end by 9 bases, with 8 bases between. The CDR3 has 10 residues. This CDR3 is CASGTAPQHF. In nucleotides, the CDR3 is TGTGCCAGCGGTACCGCGCCCCAGCATTTT.

V gene TRBV27 combines with J gene TRBJ2-1; a weak D match, TRBD1 (5 bases). The CDR3 is 15 amino acids. Between the trimmed V and J ends, which lost 2 bases and 8 bases, there was a span of 16 bases. CDR1 MNHEY and CDR2 SMNVEV come from the germline V gene (reference sequence). The CDR3 spells CASSLIGAAVDEQFF. CDR3 in DNA: TGTGCCAGCAGTTTAATAGGGGCCGCGGTGGATGAGCAGTTCTTC.

This clonotype was seen only a few times. The chain couples TRBV29-1 to TRBJ1-1, with a weak D call TRBD1 (6 bases). Germline values: CDR1 SQVTM, CDR2 ANQGSEA. V lost 7 bases to trimming and J lost 8 bases, with 11 bases between them. CDR3 size: 10 residues. CDR3 region: CSASGAEAFF. CDR3 DNA: TGCAGCGCTTCGGGGGCCGAAGCTTTCTTT.

This clonotype was detected a few times. The chain is built from TRBV4-3 and TRBJ2-3, with TRBD1 as a possible D gene (6 bases). Germline CDR1 is LGHNA and CDR2 is YSLEER. With 0 bases removed from V and 1 base from J, the gap between germline ends came to 11 bases. The CDR3 consists of 16 residues. The CDR3 here is CASSQDLRTGTDTQYF. CDR3 DNA sequence: TGCGCCAGCAGCCAAGATCTCAGGACAGGCACAGATACGCAGTATTTT.

To note about this clonotype: Because it lacks the conserved phenylalanine or tryptophan at the end, this CDR3 is likely a read error. This chain links TRBV6-5 with TRBJ1-6, with D possibly being TRBD1 (6 bases). Germline V gives CDR1 MNHEY, CDR2 SVGAGI. V was cut by 0 bases and J by 3 bases, with 12 bases left in between. The CDR3 covers 17 residues. The chain's CDR3 is CASSYSMRQDYNSPLHI. CDR3 sequence (DNA): TGTGCCAGCAGTTACTCTATGAGACAGGACTATAATTCACCCCTCCACATT.

This clonotype was counted only a few times. The rearrangement links TRBV11-1 to TRBJ1-2, with 7 bases aligning to TRBD1. This CDR3 has 13 amino acids. Germline-derived CDR1 and CDR2 are SGHAT and FQDESV (reference sequence). The J segment lost 7 bases and the V segment lost 5 bases, leaving 7 bases of the junction unmatched. This CDR3 reads CASSIDREGGYTF. The CDR3 DNA sequence: TGTGCCAGCAGCATCGACAGGGAAGGTGGCTACACCTTC.

The chain couples TRBV20-1 to TRBJ1-5; D is unclear. Deletions cut 1 base from V and 2 bases from J, with 9 bases between. Germline lookup yields CDR1 DFQATT and CDR2 SNEGSKA (reference sequence). The CDR3 runs 14 residues. DNA of the CDR3: TGCAGTGCTAGAGGGGTGAATGGCAATCAGCCCCAGCATTTT. Translation gives CSARGVNGNQPQHF.

The chain combines TRBV4-2 with TRBJ1-4, with D unclear. The germline V gene encodes CDR1 LGHNA and CDR2 YNFKEQ. This CDR3 is built from 15 residues. Trimming took off 4 bases at V and 8 bases at J, with 17 bases between the two ends. The CDR3 sequence is CASSPPEPGREKLFF. In nucleotides, the CDR3 is TGTGCCAGCAGCCCCCCCGAGCCCGGGCGGGAAAAACTGTTTTTT.

Many counts were recorded for this clonotype. The chain is built from TRBV29-1 and TRBJ2-3; no clear D. V was pared by 7 bases and J by 6 bases, with 14 bases between. CDR3 length: 12 amino acids. Looked up from germline, CDR1 is SQVTM and CDR2 is ANQGSEA. This chain's CDR3 is CSAARQSDTQYF. The CDR3 nucleotides are TGCAGCGCAGCTAGGCAGTCCGATACGCAGTATTTT.

The gene calls are TRBV4-3 and TRBJ1-1; no clear D. The ends were cut back, 0 bases at V and 7 bases at J, with 15 bases in the middle. The CDR3 extends over 15 amino acids. Germline CDR1 is LGHNA and CDR2 is YSLEER. The CDR3: CASSQDDGRVSEAFF. The CDR3 DNA follows: TGCGCCAGCAGCCAAGATGATGGGAGGGTCAGTGAAGCTTTCTTT.

This clonotype appeared a few times. This sequence joins TRBV2 and TRBJ2-3; 7 nucleotides agree with TRBD1. Germline values: CDR1 SNHLY, CDR2 FYNNEI. V was pared by 1 base and J by 1 base, with 2 bases of the junction left unmatched. The CDR3 is 15 residues long. The CDR3 protein is CASSEEGTGTDTQYF. DNA of the CDR3: TGTGCCAGCAGTGAAGAGGGGACAGGCACAGATACGCAGTATTTT.

Only a few counts were recorded for this clonotype. The V gene is TRBV7-9, the J gene TRBJ2-7; 7 bases match TRBD2. The J call is doubtful: the DNA matches TRBJ2-5 better. This CDR3 is built from 14 residues. Per germline, CDR1 SEHNR and CDR2 FQNEAQ (reference sequence). The CDR3 loop is CASSFSGGLQTQYF. The CDR3 nucleotides are TGTGCCAGCAGCTTTTCCGGGGGACTACAGACCCAGTACTTC.

In this sample, this clonotype turned up a few times. The genes are TRBV5-6 and TRBJ2-2; D is undetermined. Deletions cut 0 bases from V and 5 bases from J, with 8 bases between. The CDR3 is 14 residues long. Germline assignment: CDR1 SGHDT and CDR2 YYEEEE. CDR3 amino acids: CASSLEAKTGELFF. The CDR3 DNA reads as TGTGCCAGCAGCTTGGAGGCTAAGACCGGGGAGCTGTTTTTT. Complete variable domain (other parts from reference TRBV5-6 and TRBJ2-2): DAGVTQSPTHLIKTRGQQVTLRCSPKSGHDTVSWYQQALGQGPQFIFQYYEEEERQRGNFPDRFSGHQFPNYSSELNVNALLLGDSALYLCASSLEAKTGELFFGEGSRLTVL.